The 29 T cell receptor beta chains in this list originate from one sample, sequenced in a study of cytomegalovirus exposure and HLA in healthy donors. The PCR made use of 60 Vbeta and 13 Jbeta primers. Sequencing was performed with immunoSEQ multiplex PCR; in TCRdb, only in-frame clones are kept and a portion is missing. The sample shows 75,000 to 100,000 clones, about 8% of them seen only once. Sequences were obtained from PBMCs. The source of these receptors is a man between 45 and 60 years old in good health and CMV-seronegative.

This clone was detected a few times. This chain connects TRBV30 to TRBJ1-1, with 7 positions matching TRBD1. CDR1 and CDR2 from the germline V gene are GTSNPN and SVGIG (reference sequence). V was clipped by 2 bases and J by 4 bases; unmatched bases: 10. This CDR3 has 15 residues. The CDR3 region has the DNA TGTGCCTGGAGTCCCCTAGGGGCAGGGGGCACTGAAGCTTTCTTT. Translating gives CAWSPLGAGGTEAFF.

This clone has a handful of counts. This chain connects TRBV7-2 to TRBJ2-1, with D perhaps TRBD2 (5 bases). CDR3 size: 17 residues. CDR1 and CDR2 from the germline V gene are SGHTA and FQGNSA. V was trimmed by 4 bases and J by 4 bases, leaving 20 bases between them. CDR3 sequence (DNA): TGTGCCAGCAGCTCCTGGACGGGATCCTTGAGTTACAATGAGCAGTTCTTC. Translated: CASSSWTGSLSYNEQFF. The full variable domain, with the rest looked up from reference TRBV7-2 and TRBJ2-1, is GAGVSQSPSNKVTEKGKDVELRCDPISGHTALYWYRQSLGQGLEFLIYFQGNSAPDKSGLPSDRFSAERTGGSVSTLTIQRTQQEDSAVYLCASSSWTGSLSYNEQFFGPGTRLTVL.

This clone was seen only a few times. The chain is built from TRBV19 and TRBJ2-7; 9 bases are shared with TRBD1. CDR1 and CDR2 from the germline V gene are LNHDA and SQIVND (reference sequence). The junction had 14 bases not matched to a gene; V was cut back by 6 bases and J by 5 bases. The CDR3 spans 16 residues. The CDR3 is CASSHGTGPSVDEQYF. The CDR3 DNA follows: TGTGCCAGTAGCCACGGGACAGGGCCGTCGGTCGACGAGCAGTACTTC.

The chain has TRBV19 and TRBJ2-2, with a possible D match to TRBD1 (6 bases). Germline CDR1 reads LNHDA; CDR2 reads SQIVND (reference sequence). V was cut by 1 base and J by 1 base, with 10 bases left in between. This CDR3 comprises 16 residues. The CDR3 DNA reads TGTGCCAGTAGTATAGGTGACAGGCTGAACACCGGGGAGCTGTTTTTT. Translating gives CASSIGDRLNTGELFF. The full variable domain, its missing parts supplied by reference TRBV19 and TRBJ2-2, is DGGITQSPKYLFRKEGQNVTLSCEQNLNHDAMYWYRQDPGQGLRLIYYSQIVNDFQKGDIAEGYSVSREKKESFPLTVTSAQKNPTAFYLCASSIGDRLNTGELFFGEGSRLTVL.

This clone was seen only a few times. This chain joins TRBV13 and TRBJ1-2, with D possibly TRBD1 on 6 matching bases. This CDR3 is built from 14 residues. Germline loops: CDR1 PRHDT, CDR2 FYEKMQ (reference sequence). V shed 5 bases and J shed 8 bases, with 18 bases lying between them. The CDR3 is CASSHSEGVGGYTF. The CDR3 DNA reads TGTGCCAGCAGCCATAGCGAGGGGGTAGGAGGCTACACCTTC.

V and J are TRBV28 and TRBJ2-7; tentative D call: TRBD2 (6 bases). Germline-derived CDR1 and CDR2 are MDHEN and SYDVKM. This CDR3 has 16 amino acids. Trimming cost V 2 bases and J 3 bases, with 17 bases left between them. CDR3 region: CASSLDGAGFFYEQYF. The CDR3 DNA reads TGTGCCAGCAGTTTAGACGGGGCGGGATTCTTCTACGAGCAGTACTTC.

This clone came up a few times. The chain recombines TRBV7-2 with TRBJ2-7; TRBD2 matches 10 bases. The CDR3 loop spans 15 amino acids. Losses at the gene ends were 5 bases for V and 1 base for J; bases not matched to a gene: 5. Germline V gene lookup returns CDR1 SGHTA and CDR2 FQGNSA. CDR3 residues: CASSTGLAFSYEQYF. The DNA for the CDR3 is TGTGCCAGCAGCACGGGACTAGCGTTTTCCTACGAGCAGTACTTC. Full variable domain (rest looked up from reference TRBV7-2 and TRBJ2-7): GAGVSQSPSNKVTEKGKDVELRCDPISGHTALYWYRQSLGQGLEFLIYFQGNSAPDKSGLPSDRFSAERTGGSVSTLTIQRTQQEDSAVYLCASSTGLAFSYEQYFGPGTRLTVT.

About this clone itself: The junction differs from germline at one of its ends, possibly a read error. J is TRBJ1-3 and V is TRBV7-9; 7 positions match TRBD1. Germline values: CDR1 SEHNR, CDR2 FQNEAQ (reference sequence). This CDR3 has 14 residues. The CDR3 loop is CGSSLGTAGNTIYF. The CDR3 DNA reads TGTGGCAGCAGCCTAGGGACAGCTGGAAACACCATATATTTT.

This clone was seen a handful of times. The rearrangement joins TRBV30 to TRBJ1-5; 8 positions match TRBD1. V was clipped by 2 bases and J by 4 bases; unmatched bases: 7. The CDR3 consists of 15 residues. CDR1 is GTSNPN and CDR2 is SVGIG in the germline V gene (reference sequence). CDR3 nucleotides: TGTGCCTGGAGTACAGGGGGTTTATCAAATCAGCCCCAGCATTTT. Translated: CAWSTGGLSNQPQHF.

Only a few counts were recorded for this clone. This chain joins TRBV5-4 and TRBJ2-7, with D unclear. The CDR3 contains 13 residues. The germline V gene encodes CDR1 SGHNT and CDR2 YYREEE (reference sequence). V was shortened by 0 bases and J by 9 bases, with 13 bases between the two germline ends. As DNA, the CDR3 is TGTGCCAGCAGCTTGGAAGGCTATTGGGCGCAGTACTTC. Amino acids: CASSLEGYWAQYF.

Only a few counts were recorded for this clone. The V and J genes are TRBV5-1 and TRBJ1-2; TRBD1 agrees at 10 bases. Trimming removed 3 bases from V and 4 bases from J; junction bases left unmatched: 6. The CDR3 is 15 amino acids. Looked up from germline, CDR1 is SGHRS and CDR2 is YFSETQ. The CDR3 loop is CASSSGDRGGYGYTF. Written as DNA, the CDR3 is TGCGCCAGCAGCTCCGGGGACAGGGGCGGCTATGGCTACACCTTC. The whole variable domain, filled in from reference TRBV5-1 and TRBJ1-2, reads KAGVTQTPRYLIKTRGQQVTLSCSPISGHRSVSWYQQTPGQGLQFLFEYFSETQRNKGNFPGRFSGRQFSNSRSEMNVSTLELGDSALYLCASSSGDRGGYGYTFGSGTRLTVV.

The table lists this clone with a few counts. This chain uses TRBV28 with TRBJ2-2, with D uncertain. V lost 7 bases to trimming and J lost 4 bases, with 13 bases between them. The CDR3 runs 14 residues. Germline V CDR1 and CDR2: MDHEN, SYDVKM. In nucleotides, the CDR3 is TGTGCCAGCAAAGCAAATCCGGTCACCGGGGAGCTGTTTTTT. Protein product: CASKANPVTGELFF.

DNA of the CDR3: TGTGCCAGTACCATAGGAGCGGGGTTTATAGATACGCAGTATTTT. Amino acids: CASTIGAGFIDTQYF. The rearrangement joins TRBV19 to TRBJ2-3; TRBD2 matches 7 bases. CDR3 length equals 15 residues. V trimming: 7 bases; J trimming: 5 bases; junction bases outside the gene matches: 12. Germline-derived CDR1 and CDR2 are LNHDA and SQIVND (reference sequence).

This clone has just a few counts. This chain uses TRBV4-1 with TRBJ2-3; the D gene is possibly TRBD1 (6 bases). Trimming removed 0 bases from V and 10 bases from J, with 17 bases in between. The CDR3 loop spans 15 amino acids. Per germline, CDR1 MGHRA and CDR2 YSYEKL. CDR3 loop: CASSQDRGLSFSQYF. As DNA, the CDR3 is TGCGCCAGCAGCCAAGACAGGGGTCTCAGTTTTTCGCAGTATTTT.

This clone was counted between two and nine times. V is TRBV6-1 and J is TRBJ1-2; no reliable D call. This CDR3 has 13 residues. Trimming took off 6 bases at V and 4 bases at J, with 12 bases between the two ends. Germline loops: CDR1 MNHNS, CDR2 SASEGT. The CDR3 nucleotides are TGTGCCAGCAGACCCGAACAGATCTATGGCTACACCTTC. Residues: CASRPEQIYGYTF.

The sample holds a few counts of this clone. The chain recombines TRBV6-5 with TRBJ1-6, with D unresolved. CDR3 length: 13 amino acids. V gave up 6 bases and J gave up 9 bases, with 12 bases separating them. In germline, CDR1 is MNHEY, CDR2 SVGAGI. DNA of the CDR3: TGTGCCAGCAGGGGGAGGGCCGGTTCACCCCTCCACTTT. It is translated as CASRGRAGSPLHF.

There are a few counts of this clone. The V call is TRBV7-2, the J call TRBJ2-5, with 10 bases that match TRBD1. The germline CDR1 and CDR2 sequences are SGHTA and FQGNSA. The CDR3 sequence is 15 residues long. The V gene end was trimmed by 1 base and the J gene end by 4 bases; junction bases not matched to a gene: 3. CDR3 residues: CASSLDGTGVETQYF. DNA of the CDR3: TGTGCCAGCAGCTTAGATGGGACAGGGGTAGAGACCCAGTACTTC.

Comment on this clone: The junction departs from the called germline gene at one end, perhaps through a read error. V is TRBV4-3 and J is TRBJ2-7; tentatively, D is TRBD2 (5 bases). The CDR3 is made up of 16 amino acids. Germline V gives CDR1 LGHNA, CDR2 YSLEER. The CDR3: CASSQVRGSGFYGQYF. CDR3 coding DNA: TGCGCCAGCAGCCAAGTGCGAGGGTCGGGTTTCTACGGGCAGTACTTC.

This clone appeared a few times. The rearrangement links TRBV28 to TRBJ2-7, with D possibly matching TRBD2 (5 bases). This CDR3 is built from 15 residues. With 5 bases removed from V and 2 bases from J, the gap between germline ends came to 16 bases. Germline CDR1 is MDHEN and CDR2 is SYDVKM. In DNA, the CDR3 is TGTGCCAGCAGTACCCCAACTAGAGAACCCTACGAGCAGTACTTC. Translated: CASSTPTREPYEQYF.

This clone showed up just a few times. The chain links TRBV6-5 to TRBJ1-1; 7 bases align to TRBD1. The CDR3 extends over 15 amino acids. CDR1 MNHEY and CDR2 SVGAGI come from the germline V gene. Trimming removed 6 bases from V and 0 bases from J; junction bases left unmatched: 7. CDR3 DNA: TGTGCCAGCAGCCCGGGGACAGCTATGAACACTGAAGCTTTCTTT. Amino acids: CASSPGTAMNTEAFF.

The CDR3 DNA follows: TGTGCCAGCAGTCGGACTAGCGGGACCACCGGGGAGCTGTTTTTT. This codes for CASSRTSGTTGELFF. The rearrangement links TRBV6-4 to TRBJ2-2; the match to TRBD2 covers 12 bases. V lost 5 bases to trimming and J lost 4 bases; unmatched junction nucleotides: 2. Germline values: CDR1 MRHNA, CDR2 SNTAGT. CDR3 length equals 15 residues.

This chain links TRBV15 with TRBJ1-3, with a possible D match to TRBD1 (6 bases). The germline CDR1 and CDR2 sequences are LNHNV and YYDKDF (reference sequence). V dropped 0 bases and J dropped 2 bases, with 8 bases sitting between them. CDR3 length: 15 amino acids. The CDR3: CATSREWTAGNTIYF. For the CDR3, the DNA is TGTGCCACCAGCAGAGAATGGACAGCTGGAAACACCATATATTTT.

The CDR3 sequence is CASRDRGSIEQYF. The DNA for the CDR3 is TGTGCCAGCAGGGACAGGGGGTCGATAGAGCAGTACTTC. The chain links TRBV6-5 to TRBJ2-7; 10 bases agree with TRBD1. The CDR3 totals 13 residues. The V segment lost 6 bases and the J segment 7 bases; nucleotides outside the gene matches: 6. Germline V lookup: CDR1 MNHEY, CDR2 SVGAGI.

This clone has just a few counts. The V and J genes are TRBV28 and TRBJ2-5; a possible D gene is TRBD1 (6 bases). Trimming removed 2 bases at V and 5 bases at J, with 15 bases between. Per germline, CDR1 MDHEN and CDR2 SYDVKM. The CDR3 has 15 residues. The CDR3 loop reads CASSLPTGLGETQYF. The DNA for the CDR3 is TGTGCCAGCAGTTTACCGACAGGATTGGGCGAGACCCAGTACTTC.

This clone came up a few times. The chain is built from TRBV7-2 and TRBJ1-1; 7 bases are a match to TRBD1. V shed 2 bases, J shed 1 base, and the junction held 7 bases outside the gene matches. There are 16 residues in the CDR3. Germline CDR1 is SGHTA and CDR2 is FQGNSA. The CDR3 protein is CASSLPVDRANTEAFF. The CDR3 bases are TGTGCCAGCAGCTTACCCGTCGACAGGGCGAACACTGAAGCTTTCTTT.

The sample holds a few counts of this clone. The rearrangement joins TRBV7-6 to TRBJ2-2; 11 bases match TRBD2. CDR3 length equals 17 residues. Germline V gene data show CDR1 as SGHVS and CDR2 as FNYEAQ. Trimming at V came to 3 bases and at J to 5 bases, leaving 8 bases not matched to a gene. CDR3 in amino acids: CASSFDPGLAATGELFF. CDR3 bases: TGTGCCAGCAGCTTCGATCCGGGACTAGCGGCAACCGGGGAGCTGTTTTTT.

The chain has TRBV10-2 and TRBJ1-4, with 10 positions matching TRBD1. The CDR3 has 16 residues. V lost 8 bases and J lost 2; bases outside the gene matches: 8. Germline loops: CDR1 WSHSY, CDR2 SAAADI. Here the CDR3 reads CASRPGQGITNEKLFF. DNA for the CDR3: TGCGCCAGCCGCCCGGGACAGGGGATTACTAATGAAAAACTGTTTTTT.

This clone was found a few times. The chain joins TRBV10-3 to TRBJ1-1, with 8 bases fitting TRBD1. V was pared by 8 bases and J by 4 bases, with 9 bases of the junction left unmatched. Germline loops: CDR1 ENHRY, CDR2 SYGVKD. CDR3 length: 14 residues. The CDR3 DNA reads as TGTGCCATCTCTCCCTCAACAGGGGGCACTGAAGCTTTCTTT. Its protein is CAISPSTGGTEAFF.

Concerning this clone: At one end, the junction sequence differs from germline, possibly due to a read error. The chain joins TRBV6-5 to TRBJ1-2, with D unclear. Germline V gene sequence: CDR1 MNHEY, CDR2 SVGAGI. This CDR3 has 14 amino acids. The CDR3 region has the DNA TGTGCCAGCAAGATGGAAGGCCGAGACTATGGCTCCACCTTC. Amino acid sequence: CASKMEGRDYGSTF.